This record concerns one T cell receptor beta chain sequence. Its antigen is undetermined. Other DNA variants within this sample encode the same CDR3. The table came from immunoSEQ multiplex PCR; TCRdb's copy has only in-frame clones and leaves some out. This sample has about 27,000 clones, with approximately 89% found just once. This entry is derived from a study of T cells in narcolepsy. The overall study: Enrolled donors included narcolepsy type 1 or type 2 patients and healthy controls.

The ends lost 7 bases at V and 3 bases at J; junction bases unmatched: 9. Germline V CDR1 and CDR2: SQVTM, ANQGSEA. The CDR3 extends over 16 amino acids. Study-wide results and caveats: Some memory CD4+ repertoires had no autoreactive clone sequences. Blood of same and different patients, but not healthy controls, reportedly held recurring autoreactive clonotypes. Autoreactive HCRT-specific and TRIB2-specific clonotypes were marked in same-patient CSF-versus-blood CD4+ comparisons.

The specimen was CD45RA- memory CD4+ T cells from PBMCs. This clonotype originated in a human donor with narcolepsy. V usage is TRBV29-1 and J usage is TRBJ2-2; 12 bases match TRBD1. For the CDR3, the DNA is TGCAGCGCCACCTCCGGGACAGGGGGCGACACCGGGGAGCTGTTTTTT. This translates into CSATSGTGGDTGELFF.